These 3 T cell receptor beta chains share one sample of origin, sequenced in a study of human T cells and chemical hapten exposure. TCRdb re-analysed the RACE reads in MiXCR, keeping a single row per CDR3 protein. The sample holds about 82,000 distinct CDR3 sequences, 10% to 15% seen once. Time point given: patch test 3, about 24 weeks after DPC sensitization. Indicated treatment: therapeutic diphenylcyclopropenone sensitization with weekly scalp DPC. The material sequenced was whole blood, taken in connection with sensitization to the hapten diphenylcyclopropenone (DPC). The receptors come from a woman aged 50 to 60 with alopecia areata. Some clones in this sample may be carry-over from other donors' samples.

This clonotype has a count of ten or more. V gene TRBV6-6 combines with J gene TRBJ2-1; the match to TRBD2 covers 13 bases. The V gene end was trimmed by 6 bases and the J gene end by 10 bases; junction bases not matched to a gene: 9. The CDR3 contains 15 residues. Germline assignment: CDR1 MNHNY and CDR2 SVGAGI (reference sequence). The CDR3 region has the DNA TGTGCCAGCAGCTGGACTAGCGGGAGTCTTCGGGAGCAGTTCTTC. Translation gives CASSWTSGSLREQFF.

The chain uses TRBV2 and TRBJ2-7; 10 nucleotides agree with TRBD1. This CDR3 comprises 15 residues. Germline V lookup: CDR1 SNHLY, CDR2 FYNNEI. Trimming removed 1 base from V and 3 bases from J; junction bases left unmatched: 3. CDR3: CASSEGTGGFYEQYF. The CDR3 DNA is TGTGCCAGCAGTGAAGGGACAGGGGGTTTCTACGAGCAGTACTTC. Supplemented by reference TRBV2 and TRBJ2-7, the full variable domain reads EPEVTQTPSHQVTQMGQEVILRCVPISNHLYFYWYRQILGQKVEFLVSFYNNEISEKSEIFDDQFSVERPDGSNFTLKIRSTKLEDSAMYFCASSEGTGGFYEQYFGPGTRLTVT.

This chain uses TRBV5-1 with TRBJ2-7, with 11 bases fitting TRBD2. J lost 5 bases, V lost 0 bases, and 4 bases had no gene match. This CDR3 region has 15 residues. Germline loops: CDR1 SGHRS, CDR2 YFSETQ. The CDR3 reads CASSLEGTSGDEQYF. CDR3 bases: TGCGCCAGCAGCTTGGAAGGGACTAGCGGCGACGAGCAGTACTTC.